Presented here are 20 T cell receptor beta chains from one specimen sequenced in a study of T cells expressing NK-cell markers. TCRdb reanalyzed the 5' RACE reads and collapses them to one entry per CDR3 protein, without DNA. With 200,000 to 300,000 distinct CDR3 sequences in the sample, the ten largest clones hold approximately 0.39%. Sample: blood T cells: a sorted CD56 or NKG2C T cell subset, CD4+ or CD8+ T cells, or bulk PBMC T cells (not recorded which). The receptor source for this set is a man between 18 and 29 years old in good health.

This sequence joins TRBV28 and TRBJ2-5; the TRBD1 assignment by TCRdb is unverifiable without DNA. The germline gives CDR1 MDHEN, CDR2 SYDVKM. This CDR3 is built from 15 residues. CDR3 loop: CASSSGGLIGETQYF.

CDR3 sequence: CASSYLGQGFPDTQYF. The chain employs TRBV6-5 and TRBJ2-3; the D call from TCRdb, TRBD1, cannot be confirmed without DNA. This CDR3 comprises 16 residues. Looked up from germline, CDR1 is MNHEY and CDR2 is SVGAGI.

The chain joins TRBV5-1 to TRBJ2-1. Germline values: CDR1 SGHRS, CDR2 YFSETQ. There are 17 residues in the CDR3. The CDR3 region is CASSLAGRRSSYNEQFF.

The chain combines TRBV6-5 with TRBJ2-5; without DNA, the TCRdb call of TRBD2 cannot be checked. This CDR3 is built from 15 residues. The V gene's germline CDR1 is MNHEY and CDR2 SVGAGI. This CDR3 reads CASSYSGLVGETQYF.

The chain couples TRBV3-1 to TRBJ2-5; the D call of TRBD1 rests on TCRdb alone, since no DNA is present to check it. This CDR3 has 17 residues. The germline V gene encodes CDR1 LGHDT and CDR2 YNNKEL (reference sequence). CDR3 amino acids: CASSQRDRGPRWETQYF.

This chain links TRBV10-3 with TRBJ2-7; the D gene TCRdb calls, TRBD2, cannot be checked with no DNA. CDR1 ENHRY and CDR2 SYGVKD come from the germline V gene. CDR3 length: 16 amino acids. CDR3 sequence: CAISESRREVSYEQYF.

The chain carries TRBV5-1 and TRBJ2-2; TCRdb names TRBD2, which stays unverified in the absence of DNA. This CDR3 has 13 residues. Germline values: CDR1 SGHRS, CDR2 YFSETQ. CDR3 protein: CASSPTPSRELFF.

The chain combines TRBV20-1 with TRBJ2-2; the TCRdb call, TRBD2, lacks DNA for checking. The CDR3 loop spans 16 amino acids. Germline CDR1 and CDR2: DFQATT and SNEGSKA (reference sequence). CDR3 region: CSAPRSLATNTGELFF.

V and J are TRBV15 and TRBJ2-6; lacking DNA, the TRBD1 call made by TCRdb goes unchecked. Germline CDR1 reads LNHNV; CDR2 reads YYDKDF (reference sequence). The CDR3 totals 16 residues. The chain's CDR3 is CATSRDGGIGANVLTF.

V is TRBV18 and J is TRBJ2-6; the D call of TRBD2 rests on TCRdb alone, since no DNA is present to check it. This CDR3 spans 16 amino acids. The germline gives CDR1 KGHSH, CDR2 LQKENI. The CDR3 is CASSRGFGAGANVLTF.

CDR3: CSARSSSGSTGELFF. The rearrangement joins TRBV20-1 to TRBJ2-2. Germline V CDR1 and CDR2: DFQATT, SNEGSKA (reference sequence). The CDR3 sequence is 15 residues long.

V is TRBV11-3 and J is TRBJ2-1; TCRdb calls TRBD2, which cannot be checked without DNA. The CDR3 totals 16 residues. CDR1 is SGHNT, CDR2 YENEEA, per germline. CDR3 protein: CASSLAGLAGRNEQFF. The full variable domain, rest sourced from reference TRBV11-3 and TRBJ2-1, is EAGVVQSPRYKIIEKKQPVAFWCNPISGHNTLYWYLQNLGQGPELLIRYENEEAVDDSQLPKDRFSAERLKGVDSTLKIQPAELGDSAVYLCASSLAGLAGRNEQFFGPGTRLTVL.

The rearrangement uses TRBV2 and TRBJ2-1; TCRdb lists TRBD2, though no DNA is available to test this call. The CDR3 sequence is 14 residues long. CDR1 and CDR2 from the germline V gene are SNHLY and FYNNEI. The CDR3 spells CATLPGLPGDEQFF.

The gene calls are TRBV20-1 and TRBJ2-5; TCRdb returns TRBD1, unconfirmable since there is no DNA. Germline V CDR1 and CDR2: DFQATT, SNEGSKA (reference sequence). The CDR3 runs 13 residues. The CDR3 protein is CSVPGQGIETQYF.

V gene TRBV12-3 or TRBV12-4 combines with J gene TRBJ2-7; checking the TCRdb D call of TRBD1 is not possible without DNA. This CDR3 is 14 amino acids long. CDR3: CASSFWDSSYEQYF.

The genes are TRBV7-6 and TRBJ1-1; with no DNA, the TCRdb D assignment of TRBD1 cannot be verified. The CDR3 loop spans 16 amino acids. Germline assignment: CDR1 SGHVS and CDR2 FNYEAQ. This CDR3 reads CASSPPATGGKAEAFF.

The rearrangement links TRBV19 to TRBJ1-1; TCRdb's D gene call, TRBD1, goes unchecked for lack of DNA. This CDR3 is 14 amino acids long. Germline CDR1 and CDR2: LNHDA and SQIVND (reference sequence). The chain's CDR3 is CASTSDRAPTEAFF.

This chain uses TRBV11-2 with TRBJ1-6. The CDR3 covers 15 residues. CDR1 and CDR2 from the germline V gene are SGHAT and FQNNGV. The CDR3 is CASSSQGSRNSPLHF. Supplemented by reference TRBV11-2 and TRBJ1-6, the full variable domain reads EAGVAQSPRYKIIEKRQSVAFWCNPISGHATLYWYQQILGQGPKLLIQFQNNGVVDDSQLPKDRFSAERLKGVDSTLKIQPAKLEDSAVYLCASSSQGSRNSPLHFGNGTRLTVT.

This chain joins TRBV12-3 or TRBV12-4 and TRBJ1-4. The CDR3 has 14 residues. CDR3 protein: CASSSRGGIEKLFF.

The CDR3 region is CASSEWVSLGEQYF. The chain carries TRBV25-1 and TRBJ2-7; TCRdb lists TRBD1, though no DNA is available to test this call. CDR1 and CDR2 (germline): MGHDK, SYGVNS. The CDR3 covers 14 residues.